The rows below give T cell receptor beta chains drawn from one sample of a study of control samples from healthy donors and cancer patients. This table comes from immunoSEQ multiplex PCR, and its TCRdb copy is limited to in-frame clones, with some not included. The sample holds 400,000 to 500,000 clones, approximately 92% seen once. The specimen sequenced was PBMCs. These TCRs come from a man aged 35-49 years with head and neck cancer. Both conserved end residues are part of each CDR3. A D gene is named only where the DNA matches it firmly. The size entry is marked missing in some rows and otherwise reads once, few, many or a size class.

V gene: TRBV2
clone size: -
D gene: -
J gene: TRBJ1-3
CDR3 protein: CASSRRRSSGNTIYF
CDR3 DNA: TGTGCCAGCAGTCGGAGACGGAGCTCTGGAAACACCATATATTTT

V gene: TRBV5-1
clone size: -
D gene: -
J gene: TRBJ1-2
CDR3 protein: CASSLAGMSGYTF
CDR3 DNA: TGCGCCAGCAGCTTGGCAGGGATGAGTGGCTACACCTTC

V gene: TRBV28
clone size: -
D gene: -
J gene: TRBJ2-6
CDR3 protein: CASSLQKTGANVLTF
CDR3 DNA: TGTGCCAGCAGCTTACAGAAAACTGGGGCCAACGTCCTGACTTTC

V gene: TRBV11-3
clone size: -
D gene: TRBD1
J gene: TRBJ1-1
CDR3 protein: CASSLAGPEQGLVF
CDR3 DNA: TGTGCCAGCAGCTTAGCAGGACCGGAACAGGGGTTGGTCTTT

V gene: TRBV30
clone size: -
D gene: -
J gene: TRBJ2-1
CDR3 protein: CAWRSGVSYNEQFF
CDR3 DNA: TGTGCCTGGAGGTCGGGGGTTTCCTACAATGAGCAGTTCTTC

V gene: TRBV5-4
clone size: -
D gene: TRBD1
J gene: TRBJ1-4
CDR3 protein: CASSGRQGAGEKLFF
CDR3 DNA: TGTGCCAGCAGCGGTCGACAGGGGGCTGGTGAAAAACTGTTTTTT

V gene: TRBV18
clone size: -
D gene: -
J gene: TRBJ1-5
CDR3 protein: CASSPRVEEPQHF
CDR3 DNA: TGTGCCAGCTCACCACGGGTGGAAGAGCCCCAGCATTTT

V gene: TRBV5-5
clone size: -
D gene: -
J gene: TRBJ2-5
CDR3 protein: CASSLEGGAKTQYF
CDR3 DNA: TGTGCCAGCAGCTTGGAAGGGGGTGCGAAGACCCAGTACTTC

V gene: TRBV27
clone size: -
D gene: -
J gene: TRBJ2-6
CDR3 protein: CASSPEGLFSGANVLTF
CDR3 DNA: TGTGCCAGCAGTCCCGAAGGACTTTTTTCTGGGGCCAACGTCCTGACTTTC

V gene: TRBV5-1
clone size: -
D gene: -
J gene: TRBJ2-5
CDR3 protein: CASSPAGHTETQYF
CDR3 DNA: TGCGCCAGCAGCCCCGCGGGACATACAGAGACCCAGTACTTC

V gene: TRBV2
clone size: -
D gene: -
J gene: TRBJ1-3
CDR3 protein: CASGLDMVTGNTIYF
CDR3 DNA: TGTGCCAGCGGGTTGGACATGGTAACTGGAAACACCATATATTTT

V gene: TRBV6-5
clone size: -
D gene: TRBD1
J gene: TRBJ1-1
CDR3 protein: CASISTGVTEAFF
CDR3 DNA: TGTGCCAGCATTTCGACAGGGGTCACTGAAGCTTTCTTT

V gene: TRBV18
clone size: -
D gene: TRBD1
J gene: TRBJ2-3
CDR3 protein: CASSPDRVGSTDTQYF
CDR3 DNA: TGTGCCAGCTCACCCGACAGGGTTGGTAGCACAGATACGCAGTATTTT

V gene: TRBV29-1
clone size: once
D gene: TRBD1
J gene: TRBJ1-1
CDR3 protein: CSGETGGSTEAFF
CDR3 DNA: TGCAGCGGGGAGACAGGGGGATCCACTGAAGCTTTCTTT

V gene: TRBV7-6
clone size: -
D gene: -
J gene: TRBJ2-3
CDR3 protein: CASSLESFTDTQYF
CDR3 DNA: TGTGCCAGCAGCTTAGAGAGCTTCACAGATACGCAGTATTTT

V gene: TRBV5-1
clone size: -
D gene: -
J gene: TRBJ2-1
CDR3 protein: CASSLEAPFNEQFF
CDR3 DNA: TGCGCCAGCAGCTTGGAGGCGCCGTTCAATGAGCAGTTCTTC

V gene: TRBV12-3/TRBV12-4
clone size: -
D gene: -
J gene: TRBJ1-3
CDR3 protein: CASRTERNTIYF
CDR3 DNA: TGTGCCAGCAGGACAGAGAGAAACACCATATATTTT

V gene: TRBV27
clone size: -
D gene: -
J gene: TRBJ1-1
CDR3 protein: CASTTGPLNTEAFF
CDR3 DNA: TGTGCCAGCACCACAGGACCTTTGAACACTGAAGCTTTCTTT

V gene: TRBV24-1
clone size: -
D gene: -
J gene: TRBJ2-3
CDR3 protein: CATSGITGTTDTQYF
CDR3 DNA: TGTGCCACCAGTGGCATTACAGGGACTACAGATACGCAGTATTTT

V gene: TRBV18
clone size: -
D gene: -
J gene: TRBJ1-4
CDR3 protein: CASSPGQKNNEKLFF
CDR3 DNA: TGTGCCAGCTCACCAGGACAGAAGAATAATGAAAAACTGTTTTTT

V gene: TRBV2
clone size: -
D gene: -
J gene: TRBJ2-1
CDR3 protein: CASSEERQVISNEQFF
CDR3 DNA: TGTGCCAGCAGTGAGGAGAGACAGGTTATTTCGAATGAGCAGTTCTTC

V gene: TRBV10-2
clone size: -
D gene: -
J gene: TRBJ2-7
CDR3 protein: CASSLTWNGYEQYF
CDR3 DNA: TGCGCCAGCAGTCTGACCTGGAACGGTTACGAGCAGTACTTC

V gene: TRBV28
clone size: -
D gene: -
J gene: TRBJ2-3
CDR3 protein: CASRGGGTDTQYF
CDR3 DNA: TGTGCCAGCCGGGGTGGAGGCACAGATACGCAGTATTTT

V gene: TRBV9
clone size: -
D gene: -
J gene: TRBJ2-3
CDR3 protein: CASSVVSGSTDTQYF
CDR3 DNA: TGTGCCAGCAGCGTAGTTAGCGGTAGCACAGATACGCAGTATTTT